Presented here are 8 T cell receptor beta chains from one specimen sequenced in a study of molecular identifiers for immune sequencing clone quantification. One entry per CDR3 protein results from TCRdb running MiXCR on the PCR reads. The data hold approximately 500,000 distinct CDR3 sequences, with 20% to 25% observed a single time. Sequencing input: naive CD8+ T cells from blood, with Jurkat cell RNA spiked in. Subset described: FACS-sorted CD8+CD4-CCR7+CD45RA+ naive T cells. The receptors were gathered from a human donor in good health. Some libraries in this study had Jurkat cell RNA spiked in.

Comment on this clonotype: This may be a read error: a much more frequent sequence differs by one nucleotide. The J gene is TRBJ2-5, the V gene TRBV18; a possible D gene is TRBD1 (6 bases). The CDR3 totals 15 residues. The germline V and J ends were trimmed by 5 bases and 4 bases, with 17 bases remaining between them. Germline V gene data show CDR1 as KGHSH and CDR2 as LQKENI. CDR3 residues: CASSSRDKGLETQYF. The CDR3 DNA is TGTGCCAGCTCATCCCGGGACAAGGGGCTAGAGACCCAGTACTTC.

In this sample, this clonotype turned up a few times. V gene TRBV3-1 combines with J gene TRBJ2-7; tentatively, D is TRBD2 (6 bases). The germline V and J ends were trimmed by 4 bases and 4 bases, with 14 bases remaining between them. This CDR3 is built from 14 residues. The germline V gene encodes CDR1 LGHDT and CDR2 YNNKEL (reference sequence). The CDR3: CASSPLGGVYEQYF. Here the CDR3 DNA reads TGTGCCAGCAGCCCCCTAGGAGGGGTTTACGAGCAGTACTTC.

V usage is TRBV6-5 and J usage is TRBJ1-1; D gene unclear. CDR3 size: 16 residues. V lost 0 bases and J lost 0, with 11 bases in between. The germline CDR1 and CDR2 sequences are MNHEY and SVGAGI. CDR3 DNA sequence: TGTGCCAGCAGTTACTCCCCCAACCGGGTGAACACTGAAGCTTTCTTT. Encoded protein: CASSYSPNRVNTEAFF.

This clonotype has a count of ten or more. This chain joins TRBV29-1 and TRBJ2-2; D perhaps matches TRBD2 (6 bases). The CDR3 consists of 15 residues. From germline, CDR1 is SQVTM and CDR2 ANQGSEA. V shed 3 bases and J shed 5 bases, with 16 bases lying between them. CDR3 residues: CSVELAKALTGELFF. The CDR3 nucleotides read TGCAGCGTTGAGCTAGCGAAAGCCCTTACCGGGGAGCTGTTTTTT.

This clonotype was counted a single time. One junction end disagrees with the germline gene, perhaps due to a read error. In nucleotides, the CDR3 is TGTGCCAGCAACCCAGGACTAGCGGGAAACTACGAGCAGCACTTC. Its translation is CASNPGLAGNYEQHF. The chain carries TRBV5-4 and TRBJ2-7; TRBD2 agrees at 12 bases. Germline CDR1 reads SGHNT; CDR2 reads YYREEE (reference sequence). The CDR3 is 15 amino acids.

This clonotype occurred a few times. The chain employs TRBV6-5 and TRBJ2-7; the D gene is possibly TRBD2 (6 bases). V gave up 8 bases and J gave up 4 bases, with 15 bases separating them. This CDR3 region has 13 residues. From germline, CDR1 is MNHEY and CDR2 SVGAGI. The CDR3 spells CASGGTLRYEQYF. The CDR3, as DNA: TGTGCCAGCGGGGGGACCCTAAGATACGAGCAGTACTTC.

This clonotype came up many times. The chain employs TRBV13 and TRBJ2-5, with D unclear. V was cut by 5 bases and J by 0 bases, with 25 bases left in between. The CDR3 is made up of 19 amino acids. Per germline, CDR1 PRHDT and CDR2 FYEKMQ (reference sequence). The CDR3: CASSPGSSVELGYQETQYF. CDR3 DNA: TGTGCCAGCAGCCCCGGTTCATCAGTTGAACTGGGGTACCAAGAGACCCAGTACTTC.

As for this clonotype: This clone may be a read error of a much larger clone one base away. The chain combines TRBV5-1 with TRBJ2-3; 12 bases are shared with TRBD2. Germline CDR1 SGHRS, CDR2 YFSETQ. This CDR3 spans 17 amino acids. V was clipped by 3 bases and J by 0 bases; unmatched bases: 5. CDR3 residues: CASSSGLAGASTDTQYF. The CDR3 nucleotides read TGCGCCAGCAGCTCGGGACTAGCGGGCGCTAGCACAGATACGCAGTATTTT.